These 31 T cell receptor beta chains originate from one sample sequenced in a study of early T cells in non-severe SARS-CoV-2 infection. TCRdb independently ran MiXCR on the 5' RACE reads; one entry per CDR3 protein. The sample comprises about 99,000 distinct CDR3 sequences, approximately 17% of which are singletons, and about 1.3% rests with the top ten. Sequencing was performed on whole blood. The receptors derive from an adult who was a healthcare worker with PCR-confirmed SARS-CoV-2 infection or an uninfected control (not recorded which).

In its sample, this clonotype was seen a few times. The chain has TRBV24-1 and TRBJ2-5, with no clear D. V lost 9 bases to trimming and J lost 7 bases, with 17 bases between them. Germline CDR1 reads KGHDR; CDR2 reads SFDVKD. This CDR3 comprises 13 residues. This CDR3 is CATSGTGVGTQYF. CDR3 DNA: TGTGCCACCTCGGGCACGGGTGTCGGGACCCAGTACTTC.

This clonotype was seen ten or more times. The chain uses TRBV11-2 and TRBJ2-5; 9 bases align to TRBD2. V trimming: 3 bases; J trimming: 4 bases; junction bases outside the gene matches: 12. The CDR3 sequence is 17 residues long. Looked up from germline, CDR1 is SGHAT and CDR2 is FQNNGV. The CDR3 is CASSLVIAGGPLETQYF. The CDR3 DNA is TGTGCCAGCAGCTTGGTCATTGCGGGGGGGCCCCTAGAGACCCAGTACTTC.

This clonotype was seen only a few times. This chain links TRBV7-9 with TRBJ1-2; TRBD1 might be the D (5 bases). The CDR3 runs 15 residues. Between the trimmed V and J ends, which lost 5 bases and 1 base, there was a span of 14 bases. Germline CDR1 reads SEHNR; CDR2 reads FQNEAQ (reference sequence). CDR3 sequence: CASSEPQELNYGYTF. The DNA of the CDR3 is TGTGCCAGCAGCGAACCACAGGAACTTAACTATGGCTACACCTTC.

The chain employs TRBV29-1 and TRBJ2-1; 7 bases match TRBD2. Trimming cost V 3 bases and J 8 bases; bases outside gene matches: 13. Per germline, CDR1 SQVTM and CDR2 ANQGSEA. The CDR3 is made up of 15 amino acids. The CDR3 here is CSVEGGTLPDDEQFF. In DNA, the CDR3 is TGCAGCGTTGAGGGAGGGACTCTGCCTGACGATGAGCAGTTCTTC.

The chain joins TRBV5-4 to TRBJ2-7; tentative D call: TRBD2 (6 bases). The V end was cut by 4 bases, the J end by 7 bases, with 18 bases between. This CDR3 is built from 14 residues. CDR1 and CDR2 (germline): SGHNT, YYREEE (reference sequence). CDR3 residues: CASSPGTSMGEQYF. Written as DNA, the CDR3 is TGTGCCAGCAGCCCCGGGACTTCGATGGGGGAGCAGTACTTC.

In this sample, this clonotype turned up a few times. V usage is TRBV6-2 or TRBV6-3 and J usage is TRBJ2-3; 9 nucleotides align to TRBD1. Germline-derived CDR1 and CDR2 are MNHEY and SVGEGT. V dropped 6 bases and J dropped 4; count of bases not matched to a gene: 5. The CDR3 covers 14 residues. CDR3 DNA: TGTGCCAGCAGCGGACAGGGGATCGCAGATACGCAGTATTTT. This encodes CASSGQGIADTQYF.

The CDR3 DNA reads TGTGCCAGCAGCTTGGCTGTCGGACAGGGGGTGACAGATACGCAGTATTTT. This codes for CASSLAVGQGVTDTQYF. This chain links TRBV5-6 with TRBJ2-3; 10 positions agree with TRBD1. The germline V gene has CDR1 SGHDT and CDR2 YYEEEE. The length of the CDR3 is 17 residues. Germline trimming cut 0 bases from V and 3 bases from J; bases unmatched to any gene: 7.

In nucleotides, the CDR3 is TGTGCCAGCAGTTACTCATCAGGGCACACTGAAGCTTTCTTT. This codes for CASSYSSGHTEAFF. The chain employs TRBV6-5 and TRBJ1-1, with D possibly being TRBD1 (5 bases). The CDR3 runs to 14 residues. V dropped 0 bases and J dropped 3 bases, with 8 bases sitting between them. Germline V gene lookup returns CDR1 MNHEY and CDR2 SVGAGI.

This rearrangement joins TRBV6-2 or TRBV6-3 to TRBJ2-7, with 10 positions matching TRBD1. Germline loops: CDR1 MNHEY, CDR2 SVGEGT. This CDR3 contains 14 residues. The J segment lost 3 bases and the V segment lost 7 bases, leaving 6 bases of the junction unmatched. As DNA, the CDR3 is TGTGCCAGCACCTACCGGGACAGGGGCTACGAGCAGTACTTC. Residues: CASTYRDRGYEQYF.

This clonotype has only a few counts. The J gene is TRBJ2-6, the V gene TRBV7-6; D assignment may be TRBD1 or TRBD2 (6 bases each). V was shortened by 1 base and J by 4 bases, with 11 bases between the two germline ends. CDR1 is SGHVS and CDR2 is FNYEAQ in the germline V gene. The CDR3 runs to 16 residues. The CDR3 protein is CASSLVGGAGANVLTF. The CDR3 DNA follows: TGTGCCAGCAGCTTAGTCGGGGGCGCCGGGGCCAACGTCCTGACTTTC.

This clonotype occurred a few times. V and J are TRBV30 and TRBJ1-5; 7 bases fit TRBD1. Germline trimming cut 2 bases from V and 3 bases from J; bases unmatched to any gene: 4. This CDR3 is built from 14 residues. Per germline, CDR1 GTSNPN and CDR2 SVGIG (reference sequence). CDR3 in DNA: TGTGCCTGGAGTCGGACAGGATTCAATCAGCCCCAGCATTTT. Translating gives CAWSRTGFNQPQHF.

This clonotype was seen only a few times. The rearrangement uses TRBV18 and TRBJ2-2; D not certain. Looked up from germline, CDR1 is KGHSH and CDR2 is LQKENI. The CDR3 covers 17 residues. V was shortened by 8 bases and J by 1 base, with 20 bases between the two germline ends. The CDR3 loop reads CASEGKSGQRNTGELFF. CDR3 DNA: TGTGCCAGCGAAGGTAAATCGGGCCAGAGGAACACCGGGGAGCTGTTTTTT.

J is TRBJ1-2 and V is TRBV9; tentative D call: TRBD1 (5 bases). V lost 3 bases, J lost 2 bases, and 8 bases lay in between. In germline, CDR1 is SGDLS, CDR2 YYNGEE. The CDR3 has 13 amino acids. DNA of the CDR3: TGTGCCAGCAGCGCGACAGCCAACTATGGCTACACCTTC. It is translated as CASSATANYGYTF.

The CDR3 DNA is TGTGCCAGCAGCTCCCTAAATACAGGCTATGGCTACACCTTC. Residues: CASSSLNTGYGYTF. This chain links TRBV7-2 with TRBJ1-2; D may be TRBD1 (5 bases). Trimming cost V 4 bases and J 4 bases, with 13 bases left between them. Germline CDR1 and CDR2: SGHTA and FQGNSA. The CDR3 extends over 14 amino acids.

This clonotype was picked up many times. The chain joins TRBV20-1 to TRBJ2-7; D not certain. The CDR3 is made up of 15 amino acids. Trimming pared 0 bases from V and 3 bases from J, leaving 15 bases between. Germline lookup yields CDR1 DFQATT and CDR2 SNEGSKA (reference sequence). The CDR3 spells CSARDPESWGYEQYF. In DNA form, the CDR3 reads TGCAGTGCTAGAGATCCCGAGAGTTGGGGCTACGAGCAGTACTTC.

This clonotype was observed a handful of times. This chain uses TRBV27 with TRBJ1-5, with a possible D match to TRBD1 (5 bases). CDR3 length equals 17 residues. V was clipped by 5 bases and J by 4 bases, with 21 bases between them. Germline loops: CDR1 MNHEY, CDR2 SMNVEV (reference sequence). The CDR3 sequence: CASSRGFSLSRNQPQHF. CDR3 nucleotide sequence: TGTGCCAGCAGTCGGGGGTTTTCGTTAAGTCGGAATCAGCCCCAGCATTTT.

V usage is TRBV20-1 and J usage is TRBJ2-3; no clear D. The CDR3 contains 11 residues. The V gene lost 5 bases and the J gene lost 7 bases, with 10 bases spanning the gap. Germline V gene sequence: CDR1 DFQATT, CDR2 SNEGSKA (reference sequence). DNA for the CDR3: TGCAGTGCTGAATCCTTAAATACGCAGTATTTT. This encodes CSAESLNTQYF.

The gene calls are TRBV20-1 and TRBJ2-5; tentative D call: TRBD1 (6 bases). This CDR3 spans 16 amino acids. V lost 3 bases, J lost 1 base, and 18 bases lay in between. Germline loops: CDR1 DFQATT, CDR2 SNEGSKA (reference sequence). CDR3 sequence (DNA): TGCAGTGCTAGTTTGGGTATCACAGGGTTCCAAGAGACCCAGTACTTC. It codes for CSASLGITGFQETQYF.

The table lists this clonotype with a few counts. This chain uses TRBV6-1 with TRBJ1-5; D is undetermined. Per germline, CDR1 MNHNS and CDR2 SASEGT. V was cut by 4 bases and J by 0 bases, with 7 bases left in between. The CDR3 has 14 amino acids. This CDR3 is CASSGVDSNQPQHF. The CDR3 DNA is TGTGCCAGCAGTGGTGTAGATAGCAATCAGCCCCAGCATTTT.

This clonotype appeared a few times. CDR3 nucleotide sequence: TGTGCCACCTTGCAGGGGGCTGATGGCTACACCTTC. This encodes CATLQGADGYTF. The chain couples TRBV2 to TRBJ1-2; 8 bases are shared with TRBD1. CDR1 SNHLY and CDR2 FYNNEI come from the germline V gene. The CDR3 length is 12 residues. The V and J ends lost 10 bases and 6 bases, in that order; junction bases with no gene match: 7.

The chain employs TRBV5-6 and TRBJ1-2, with a weak D call TRBD1 (5 bases). The CDR3 consists of 13 residues. The V end was cut by 5 bases, the J end by 4 bases, with 12 bases between. Germline V CDR1 and CDR2: SGHDT, YYEEEE. Here the CDR3 DNA reads TGTGCCAGCAGTATCGACAGCCGCTATGGCTACACCTTC. Translated: CASSIDSRYGYTF. The variable domain in full, completed from reference TRBV5-6 and TRBJ1-2, reads DAGVTQSPTHLIKTRGQQVTLRCSPKSGHDTVSWYQQALGQGPQFIFQYYEEEERQRGNFPDRFSGHQFPNYSSELNVNALLLGDSALYLCASSIDSRYGYTFGSGTRLTVV.

This chain connects TRBV19 to TRBJ1-4; D is unclear. The CDR3 has 14 amino acids. The germline V gene has CDR1 LNHDA and CDR2 SQIVND (reference sequence). V shed 3 bases and J shed 7 bases, with 12 bases lying between them. CDR3 DNA: TGTGCCAGTAGTATGAGAACGAGCCGTGAAAAACTGTTTTTT. This gives the protein CASSMRTSREKLFF.

This clonotype was counted ten times or more. The chain joins TRBV12-3 or TRBV12-4 to TRBJ2-1; D possibly corresponds to TRBD1 (6 bases). V shed 5 bases and J shed 7 bases, with 18 bases lying between them. CDR3 length: 15 amino acids. The CDR3 is CASSRDNTEENEQFF. The CDR3, as DNA: TGTGCCAGCAGTCGGGACAACACGGAGGAGAATGAGCAGTTCTTC.

CDR3 sequence (DNA): TGTGCCAGCTCGGGGGAGGAGAACAATGAGCAGTTCTTC. Amino acid sequence: CASSGEENNEQFF. This chain joins TRBV14 and TRBJ2-1, with D possibly being TRBD2 (6 bases). The CDR3 loop spans 13 amino acids. Between the trimmed V and J ends, which lost 8 bases and 5 bases, there was a span of 13 bases. Germline V gene data show CDR1 as SGHDN and CDR2 as FVKESK. The whole variable domain, remainder taken from reference TRBV14 and TRBJ2-1, is EAGVTQFPSHSVIEKGQTVTLRCDPISGHDNLYWYRRVMGKEIKFLLHFVKESKQDESGMPNNRFLAERTGGTYSTLKVQPAELEDSGVYFCASSGEENNEQFFGPGTRLTVL.

Only a few counts were recorded for this clonotype. This chain connects TRBV29-1 to TRBJ2-7; perhaps D is TRBD1 or TRBD2 (5 bases each). V dropped 5 bases and J dropped 2 bases, with 10 bases sitting between them. CDR1 and CDR2 from the germline V gene are SQVTM and ANQGSEA. There are 12 residues in the CDR3. The CDR3 sequence is CSVIGGPYEQYF. The CDR3 coding sequence is TGCAGCGTTATTGGGGGTCCCTACGAGCAGTACTTC.

The CDR3 protein is CASRPGTADTDTQYF. The CDR3 bases are TGTGCCAGCAGGCCCGGGACAGCCGACACAGATACGCAGTATTTT. This chain uses TRBV11-2 with TRBJ2-3; TRBD1 aligns across 7 bases. Germline CDR1 and CDR2: SGHAT and FQNNGV. After removal of 6 bases from V and 2 bases from J, the junction contained 8 bases not matched to a gene. The CDR3 contains 15 residues.

This clonotype was counted between two and nine times. The rearrangement links TRBV7-2 to TRBJ2-6, with D perhaps TRBD1 (5 bases). Trimming cost V 2 bases and J 0 bases, with 8 bases left between them. CDR1 is SGHTA, CDR2 FQGNSA, per germline. The CDR3 sequence is 16 residues long. The CDR3 sequence: CASSLHRRSGANVLTF. In DNA, the CDR3 is TGTGCCAGCAGCTTACACAGGCGCTCTGGGGCCAACGTCCTGACTTTC.

The chain employs TRBV6-6 and TRBJ2-7; D may be TRBD1 (6 bases). The CDR3 consists of 15 residues. Germline V CDR1 and CDR2: MNHNY, SVGAGI (reference sequence). The germline V and J ends were trimmed by 2 bases and 2 bases, with 13 bases remaining between them. This chain's CDR3 is CASSYPTTGTYEQYF. The CDR3 DNA reads as TGTGCCAGCAGTTACCCTACGACAGGTACCTACGAGCAGTACTTC.

This clonotype was seen more than once but under ten times. The chain links TRBV3-1 to TRBJ2-1, with TRBD2 matching over 7 bases. CDR1 and CDR2 (germline): LGHDT, YNNKEL (reference sequence). The CDR3 is 15 residues long. With V trimmed by 1 base and J by 0 bases, 0 bases remained unmatched. The CDR3 DNA sequence: TGTGCCAGCAGCCAAGGCGGGAGCTCCTACAATGAGCAGTTCTTC. As protein: CASSQGGSSYNEQFF.

At least ten counts were recorded for this clonotype. The J gene is TRBJ2-1, the V gene TRBV13; D remains unclear. V lost 0 bases, J lost 15 bases, and 12 bases lay in between. This CDR3 contains 12 residues. Germline CDR1 reads PRHDT; CDR2 reads FYEKMQ (reference sequence). The CDR3 region is CASSLGGGFGFF. CDR3 sequence (DNA): TGTGCCAGCAGCTTAGGTGGCGGCTTCGGGTTCTTC.

V gene TRBV7-2 combines with J gene TRBJ2-7; TRBD1 matches at 12 bases. CDR1 and CDR2 from the germline V gene are SGHTA and FQGNSA. Trimming removed 5 bases from V and 6 bases from J; junction bases left unmatched: 5. The CDR3 consists of 14 residues. Written as DNA, the CDR3 is TGTGCCAGCAGCCCCGGGACAGGGGGCACCGAGCAGTACTTC. Residues: CASSPGTGGTEQYF.